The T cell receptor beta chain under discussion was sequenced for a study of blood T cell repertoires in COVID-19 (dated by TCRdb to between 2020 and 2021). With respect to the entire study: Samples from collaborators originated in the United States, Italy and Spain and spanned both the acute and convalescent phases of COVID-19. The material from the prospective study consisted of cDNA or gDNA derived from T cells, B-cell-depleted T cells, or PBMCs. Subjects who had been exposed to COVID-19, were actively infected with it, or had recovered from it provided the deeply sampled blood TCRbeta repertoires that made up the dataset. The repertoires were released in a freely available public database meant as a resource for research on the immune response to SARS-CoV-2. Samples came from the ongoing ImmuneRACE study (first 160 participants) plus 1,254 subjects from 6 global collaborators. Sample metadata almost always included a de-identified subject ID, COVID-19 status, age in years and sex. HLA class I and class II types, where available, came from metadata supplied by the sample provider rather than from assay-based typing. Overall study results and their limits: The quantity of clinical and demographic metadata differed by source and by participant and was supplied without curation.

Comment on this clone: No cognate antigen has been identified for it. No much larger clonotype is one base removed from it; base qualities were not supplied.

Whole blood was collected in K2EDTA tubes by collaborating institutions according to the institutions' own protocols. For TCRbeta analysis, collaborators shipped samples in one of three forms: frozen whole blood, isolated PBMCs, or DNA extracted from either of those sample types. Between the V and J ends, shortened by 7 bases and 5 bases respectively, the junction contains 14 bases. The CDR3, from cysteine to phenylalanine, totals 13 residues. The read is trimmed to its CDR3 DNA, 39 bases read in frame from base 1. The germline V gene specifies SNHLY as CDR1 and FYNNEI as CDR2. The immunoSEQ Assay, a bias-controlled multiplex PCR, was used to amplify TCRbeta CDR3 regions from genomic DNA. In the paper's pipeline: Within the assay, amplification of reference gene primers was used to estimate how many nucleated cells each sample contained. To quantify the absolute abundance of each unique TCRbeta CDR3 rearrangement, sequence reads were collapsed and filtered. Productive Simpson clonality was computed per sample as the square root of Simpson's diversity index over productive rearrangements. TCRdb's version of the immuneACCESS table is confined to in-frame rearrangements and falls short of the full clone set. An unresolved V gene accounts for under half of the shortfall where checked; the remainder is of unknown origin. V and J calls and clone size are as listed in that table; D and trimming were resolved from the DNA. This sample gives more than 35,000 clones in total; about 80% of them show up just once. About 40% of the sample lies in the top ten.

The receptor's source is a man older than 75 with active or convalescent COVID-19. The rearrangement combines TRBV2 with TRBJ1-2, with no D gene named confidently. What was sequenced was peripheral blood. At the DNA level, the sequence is TGTGCCAGCAACGTTGAGGTTTCGTATGGCTACACCTTC. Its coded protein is CASNVEVSYGYTF.